The 19 T cell receptor beta chains below come from one sample, sequenced in a study of OX40 agonist ivuxolimab in advanced cancers. Profiled with immunoSEQ multiplex PCR; TCRdb holds only in-frame clones, not every one. Here the sample spans some 72,000 clones, around 80% being singletons. The material was CD4+ or CD8+ T cells sorted from blood, obtained in a trial of the OX40 agonist ivuxolimab. These receptors were taken from an adult with an advanced solid tumor such as melanoma, head and neck, liver or kidney cancer.

The chain recombines TRBV5-1 with TRBJ2-5; 7 bases map to TRBD1. This CDR3 has 14 amino acids. V was clipped by 4 bases and J by 2 bases; unmatched bases: 5. The germline V gene has CDR1 SGHRS and CDR2 YFSETQ. CDR3 sequence reads: CASSIKTGQETQYF. In nucleotides, the CDR3 is TGCGCCAGCAGCATAAAGACAGGGCAAGAGACCCAGTACTTC.

The chain couples TRBV6-1 to TRBJ2-4; D may be TRBD1 (7 bases). The CDR3 loop spans 15 amino acids. Trimming took 3 bases from V and 3 from J, leaving 12 bases between them. CDR1 is MNHNS, CDR2 SASEGT, per germline. The CDR3 bases are TGTGCCAGCAGTGATGTCAGGGGGGACAAAAACATTCAGTACTTC. Translation gives CASSDVRGDKNIQYF.

J is TRBJ1-1 and V is TRBV28; no clear D. CDR3 length: 11 residues. The germline V and J ends were trimmed by 2 bases and 7 bases, with 5 bases remaining between them. From germline, CDR1 is MDHEN and CDR2 SYDVKM. The CDR3 here is CASSLTFEAFF. The CDR3 DNA is TGTGCCAGCAGTTTAACTTTTGAAGCTTTCTTT.

This sequence joins TRBV5-1 and TRBJ1-1; D is unclear. This CDR3 is 14 amino acids long. The V end was cut by 4 bases, the J end by 10 bases, with 20 bases between. Germline V gene sequence: CDR1 SGHRS, CDR2 YFSETQ. The CDR3 DNA reads as TGCGCCAGCAGCCCCGGGGAGGTTGGAACTAGAGCTTTCTTT. Its protein is CASSPGEVGTRAFF.

This clone was picked up one time. The chain combines TRBV5-4 with TRBJ2-3, with 9 bases fitting TRBD2. The CDR3 loop spans 15 amino acids. Germline V gene lookup returns CDR1 SGHNT and CDR2 YYREEE (reference sequence). V gave up 5 bases and J gave up 5 bases; unmatched junction bases: 9. The CDR3 spells CASRETTSGEDTQYF. The DNA of the CDR3 is TGTGCCAGCAGGGAGACGACTAGCGGCGAAGATACGCAGTATTTT.

The chain combines TRBV7-3 with TRBJ1-1, with D uncertain. Germline V gene data show CDR1 as SGHTA and CDR2 as FQGTGA. The CDR3 sequence is 13 residues long. V was pared by 4 bases and J by 5 bases, with 11 bases between. The CDR3 DNA sequence: TGTGCCAGCAGCTCGTCAGGATCTACTGAAGCTTTCTTT. This sequence encodes CASSSSGSTEAFF.

The chain is built from TRBV28 and TRBJ1-4; D possibly corresponds to TRBD1 (6 bases). CDR1 and CDR2 from the germline V gene are MDHEN and SYDVKM. The V gene lost 8 bases and the J gene lost 8 bases, with 18 bases spanning the gap. The CDR3 sequence is 14 residues long. The CDR3 sequence: CASQGNRVLEKLFF. CDR3 bases: TGTGCCAGCCAGGGGAACAGGGTATTGGAAAAACTGTTTTTT.

The rearrangement uses TRBV28 and TRBJ1-5; D is uncertain. Germline-derived CDR1 and CDR2 are MDHEN and SYDVKM. Between the trimmed V and J ends, which lost 2 bases and 4 bases, there was a span of 3 bases. This CDR3 spans 12 amino acids. The CDR3 DNA reads TGTGCCAGCAGTTTACTGAATCAGCCCCAGCATTTT. Its protein is CASSLLNQPQHF.

The V call is TRBV6-5, the J call TRBJ1-4; unclear D gene. CDR3 length: 13 residues. The germline V gene encodes CDR1 MNHEY and CDR2 SVGAGI. V was pared by 5 bases and J by 8 bases, with 12 bases between. The CDR3 sequence is CASSAREQEKLFF. CDR3 DNA: TGTGCCAGCAGTGCCCGGGAACAGGAAAAACTGTTTTTT.

The CDR3, as DNA: TGTGCCAGCAGTCCCCAGGGGCCGAACACTGAAGCTTTCTTT. This encodes CASSPQGPNTEAFF. V and J are TRBV6-5 and TRBJ1-1; weak D call: TRBD1 (6 bases). This CDR3 region has 14 residues. With 5 bases removed from V and 1 base from J, the gap between germline ends came to 11 bases. Germline V gene data show CDR1 as MNHEY and CDR2 as SVGAGI.

This clone has more than one count but fewer than ten. The rearrangement joins TRBV2 to TRBJ1-6; D gene ambiguous. Germline assignment: CDR1 SNHLY and CDR2 FYNNEI. This CDR3 contains 14 residues. The germline V and J ends were trimmed by 6 bases and 9 bases, with 15 bases remaining between them. The CDR3 reads CASRDDFPPSPLHF. The CDR3 nucleotides read TGTGCCAGCAGGGATGACTTCCCCCCTTCACCCCTCCACTTT.

V gene TRBV29-1 combines with J gene TRBJ1-1; 9 bases align to TRBD1. After removal of 4 bases from V and 0 bases from J, the junction contained 9 bases not matched to a gene. Germline V lookup: CDR1 SQVTM, CDR2 ANQGSEA. The length of the CDR3 is 16 residues. The CDR3 spells CSVALGTGFVNTEAFF. CDR3 coding DNA: TGCAGCGTTGCCCTCGGGACAGGGTTCGTGAACACTGAAGCTTTCTTT. Supplemented by reference TRBV29-1 and TRBJ1-1, the full variable domain reads SAVISQKPSRDICQRGTSLTIQCQVDSQVTMMFWYRQQPGQSLTLIATANQGSEATYESGFVIDKFPISRPNLTFSTLTVSNMSPEDSSIYLCSVALGTGFVNTEAFFGQGTRLTVV.

The sample holds one count of this clone. V gene TRBV11-1 combines with J gene TRBJ2-1; TRBD1 aligns across 7 bases. The CDR3 is 17 residues long. The ends lost 4 bases at V and 4 bases at J; junction bases unmatched: 13. The germline V gene encodes CDR1 SGHAT and CDR2 FQDESV (reference sequence). CDR3 nucleotides: TGTGCCAGCAGCTACGATAGAGGGGGCGGCGAGTACAATGAGCAGTTCTTC. Amino acids: CASSYDRGGGEYNEQFF.

The chain employs TRBV9 and TRBJ1-2; possible D gene TRBD1, 5 bases. CDR1 is SGDLS and CDR2 is YYNGEE in the germline V gene. V was trimmed by 0 bases and J by 6 bases, leaving 12 bases between them. The CDR3 runs to 14 residues. The CDR3 DNA reads as TGTGCCAGCAGCGTAGATGCCTGGGGGGATGGCTACACCTTC. Translated: CASSVDAWGDGYTF.

The chain has TRBV28 and TRBJ2-1; TRBD1 matches at 8 bases. J lost 7 bases, V lost 6 bases, and 5 bases had no gene match. Germline V gene data show CDR1 as MDHEN and CDR2 as SYDVKM. The CDR3 totals 13 residues. This CDR3 reads CASRMDRVNEQFF. In nucleotides, the CDR3 is TGTGCCAGCAGGATGGACAGGGTGAATGAGCAGTTCTTC.

This rearrangement joins TRBV5-6 to TRBJ2-3; D is possibly TRBD2 (5 bases). Germline lookup yields CDR1 SGHDT and CDR2 YYEEEE. Trimming removed 5 bases at V and 4 bases at J, with 17 bases between. The CDR3 is made up of 15 amino acids. In DNA form, the CDR3 reads TGTGCCAGCAGTCGACGAGGGTTGGTGGCAGATACGCAGTATTTT. Amino acid sequence: CASSRRGLVADTQYF. Full variable domain (missing parts from reference TRBV5-6 and TRBJ2-3): DAGVTQSPTHLIKTRGQQVTLRCSPKSGHDTVSWYQQALGQGPQFIFQYYEEEERQRGNFPDRFSGHQFPNYSSELNVNALLLGDSALYLCASSRRGLVADTQYFGPGTRLTVL.

The chain's CDR3 is CASCPSSGALGRTDTQYF. DNA for the CDR3: TGTGCCAGCTGTCCTTCTAGCGGGGCCCTAGGGCGCACAGATACGCAGTATTTT. This chain connects TRBV7-2 to TRBJ2-3; 9 nucleotides line up with TRBD2. The V and J ends lost 8 bases and 1 base, in that order; junction bases with no gene match: 16. This CDR3 has 18 residues. Germline assignment: CDR1 SGHTA and CDR2 FQGNSA.

This sequence joins TRBV9 and TRBJ2-3, with D perhaps matching TRBD2 (6 bases). The CDR3 is made up of 14 amino acids. Germline values: CDR1 SGDLS, CDR2 YYNGEE. V was cut by 1 base and J by 2 bases, with 8 bases left in between. The CDR3 sequence is CASSVWDFTDTQYF. In nucleotides, the CDR3 is TGTGCCAGCAGCGTATGGGACTTCACAGATACGCAGTATTTT.

The rearrangement uses TRBV10-3 and TRBJ1-5; D ambiguous. Germline V gene data show CDR1 as ENHRY and CDR2 as SYGVKD. V was cut by 7 bases and J by 7 bases, with 14 bases left in between. This CDR3 contains 13 residues. The CDR3 DNA reads TGTGCCATCACCGATCAACTGGAGCAGCCCCAGCATTTT. Its translation is CAITDQLEQPQHF.